This entry is about one T cell receptor (beta chain). The data are from a study of blood T cell repertoires in COVID-19. The germline V gene encodes CDR1 SNHLY and CDR2 FYNNEI. The germline V and J ends were trimmed by 6 bases and 11 bases, with 16 bases remaining between them. This CDR3 has 13 residues. Authors' processing steps: By means of reference gene primer amplification, nucleated cell counts were estimated. Sequencing used immunoSEQ multiplex PCR; TCRdb keeps in-frame clones, though not all of them. That table supplies the V and J calls and clone size; D and trimming were determined from the DNA. This sample carries approximately 250,000 clones, around nine tenths of them seen once, and the ten largest clones take under 2%.

The source material was peripheral blood. The rearrangement joins TRBV2 to TRBJ1-4, with no clear D. The sequence derives from a woman aged 55-69 years who had recovered from COVID-19. The CDR3 region has the DNA TGTGCCAGCAGAATTCGGGAGGGTGTGAAACTGTTTTTT. Its protein is CASRIREGVKLFF.